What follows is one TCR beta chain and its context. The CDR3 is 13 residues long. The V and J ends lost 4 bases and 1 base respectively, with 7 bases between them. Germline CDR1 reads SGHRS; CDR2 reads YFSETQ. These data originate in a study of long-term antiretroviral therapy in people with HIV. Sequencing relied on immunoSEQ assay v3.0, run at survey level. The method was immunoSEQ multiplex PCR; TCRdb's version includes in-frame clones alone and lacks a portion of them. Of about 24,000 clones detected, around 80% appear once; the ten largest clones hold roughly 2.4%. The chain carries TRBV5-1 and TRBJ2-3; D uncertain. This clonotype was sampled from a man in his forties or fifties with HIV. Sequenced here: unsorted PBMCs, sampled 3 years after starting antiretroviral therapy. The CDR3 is CASSQGGTDTQYF. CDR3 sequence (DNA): TGCGCCAGCAGCCAAGGAGGCACAGATACGCAGTATTTT.